This T cell receptor (beta chain) was recorded in a study of chemoradiotherapy in HPV16-positive cancers. On the study more broadly: A couple of HPV16-positive patients' cells yielded candidate HPV-specific clones and common motifs. Study results and limitations: In HPV16-positive patients, HPV-responsive T-cell expansion tracked better recurrence-free survival. Candidate HPV-specific clones and E7-related TCR motifs grew in tumor during treatment. HPV-specific T cells were functionally defined from only a couple of HPV16-positive patients.

Here immunoSEQ multiplex PCR was the method, and the copy in TCRdb shows in-frame clones only, minus some. The table lists around 13,000 clones, roughly nine tenths of them singletons. With respect to this clone: Its cognate antigen is unknown.

The germline V gene has CDR1 SGHTA and CDR2 FQGTGA. Trimming cost V 5 bases and J 4 bases, with 9 bases left between them. This CDR3 is built from 13 residues. The V call is TRBV7-3, the J call TRBJ1-5; D might be TRBD1 (6 bases). This TCR was sampled from a human donor with HPV-associated anogenital cancer. The sequencing here drew on blood, taken from a patient who underwent chemoradiotherapy. CDR3 nucleotide sequence: TGTGCCAGCAGCCCCGACAGGAATCAGCCCCAGCATTTT. This encodes CASSPDRNQPQHF.